This T cell receptor beta chain was profiled in a study of OX40 agonist ivuxolimab in advanced cancers. Overall study context: A partial response was reached by three patients: one with hepatocellular carcinoma and two with cutaneous melanoma.

In regard to this clone: The antigen is not known.

Study results and caveats: The average count of expanded clones was higher among CD8+ T cells than among CD4+. Normalized T-cell clonal expansion was also low in some nonresponders.

Germline V lookup: CDR1 MNHEY, CDR2 SMNVEV (reference sequence). Losses at the gene ends were 9 bases for V and 1 base for J; bases not matched to a gene: 6. This CDR3 spans 14 amino acids. The method was immunoSEQ multiplex PCR; TCRdb's version includes in-frame clones alone and lacks a portion of them. This sample has 57,000 or so clones; approximately 89% occur once, and the top ten carry more than 15%. V is TRBV27 and J is TRBJ2-1, with TRBD2 matching 7 bases. The material sequenced was CD4+ or CD8+ T cells sorted from blood, taken in a trial of the OX40 agonist ivuxolimab. The sequence was collected from an adult with an advanced solid tumor such as melanoma, head and neck, liver or kidney cancer. The CDR3 loop reads CASWTSRSYNEQFF. The DNA for the CDR3 is TGTGCCAGTTGGACTAGTCGGTCCTACAATGAGCAGTTCTTC.